The 28 T cell receptor beta chains given below trace back to one sample, sequenced in a study of cytomegalovirus exposure and HLA in healthy donors. This PCR relied on a set of 60 Vbeta primers and 13 Jbeta primers. The table came from immunoSEQ multiplex PCR; TCRdb's copy has only in-frame clones and leaves some out. The table lists about 240,000 clones, approximately 80% of them singletons, with about 7.3% in the top ten. The sample comprised PBMCs. These receptors were collected from a woman aged 60-75 years in good health and CMV-seropositive.

CDR3 in DNA: TGTGCCAGCAGCCAAGAGACAGCGGGAGGGCGTTTCACAGATACGCAGTATTTT. As protein: CASSQETAGGRFTDTQYF. The genes are TRBV14 and TRBJ2-3; 10 bases align to TRBD2. Germline V lookup: CDR1 SGHDN, CDR2 FVKESK. J gave up 2 bases and V 0 bases, and 8 bases lay outside the gene matches. The CDR3 consists of 18 residues.

V usage is TRBV5-1 and J usage is TRBJ2-2, with 7 positions matching TRBD2. Germline-derived CDR1 and CDR2 are SGHRS and YFSETQ. V dropped 2 bases and J dropped 6; count of bases not matched to a gene: 7. The CDR3 loop spans 15 amino acids. CDR3 in amino acids: CASSFSGRAPGELFF. DNA for the CDR3: TGCGCCAGCAGCTTTTCGGGGAGGGCCCCCGGGGAGCTGTTTTTT.

The sample holds a few counts of this clone. The gene calls are TRBV30 and TRBJ1-5, with no clear D. This CDR3 comprises 12 residues. V gave up 4 bases and J gave up 4 bases, with 8 bases separating them. From germline, CDR1 is GTSNPN and CDR2 SVGIG (reference sequence). CDR3 amino acids: CAWNKWNQPQHF. The CDR3 bases are TGTGCCTGGAACAAATGGAATCAGCCCCAGCATTTT. Complete variable domain (other parts from reference TRBV30 and TRBJ1-5): SQTIHQWPATLVQPVGSPLSLECTVEGTSNPNLYWYRQAAGRGLQLLFYSVGIGQISSEVPQNLSASRPQDRQFILSSKKLLLSDSGFYLCAWNKWNQPQHFGDGTRLSIL.

CDR3 protein: CAWSVSVRNYEQYF. Here the CDR3 DNA reads TGTGCCTGGAGTGTCAGTGTCCGGAACTACGAGCAGTACTTC. The rearrangement links TRBV30 to TRBJ2-5; D uncertain. Near its end, the DNA agrees better with TRBJ2-7, so the J call may be wrong. Germline V CDR1 and CDR2: GTSNPN, SVGIG (reference sequence). This CDR3 has 14 amino acids.

The chain couples TRBV28 to TRBJ1-1, with D unresolved. The V gene's germline CDR1 is MDHEN and CDR2 SYDVKM. The V end lost 6 bases, the J end lost 1 base, and 12 bases lay between the germline ends. This CDR3 comprises 14 residues. The CDR3: CASSSSLGNTEAFF. The CDR3 bases are TGTGCCAGCAGCTCCTCACTCGGGAACACTGAAGCTTTCTTT.

This clone was detected once. The rearrangement joins TRBV30 to TRBJ1-2; tentative D call: TRBD1 (5 bases). The CDR3 is 16 residues long. The germline CDR1 and CDR2 sequences are GTSNPN and SVGIG (reference sequence). The ends were cut back, 7 bases at V and 5 bases at J, with 26 bases in the middle. As DNA, the CDR3 is TGTGCCTACCTCCCCCTAGGGGCAGCCGTCGGGTATGGCTACACCTTC. Translated, it gives CAYLPLGAAVGYGYTF.

Comment on this clone: A read error may account for a junction end that differs from germline. This rearrangement joins TRBV7-9 to TRBJ1-4, with a tentative D call TRBD1 (5 bases). CDR1 and CDR2 from the germline V gene are SEHNR and FQNEAQ (reference sequence). The CDR3 has 14 residues. The CDR3: CSSSPQGLNEKLFF. Here the CDR3 DNA reads TGTTCCAGCAGCCCCCAGGGACTGAATGAAAAACTGTTTTTT.

The chain couples TRBV27 to TRBJ2-2; D is perhaps TRBD2 (8 bases). CDR1 and CDR2 (germline): MNHEY, SMNVEV (reference sequence). This CDR3 is 17 amino acids long. Trimming stripped 3 bases from V and 2 bases from J, with 16 bases between. The CDR3 nucleotides read TGTGCCAGCAGTTTTAAGTCGGGAGGGGGCAACACCGGGGAGCTGTTTTTT. Amino acid sequence: CASSFKSGGGNTGELFF.

The gene calls are TRBV5-6 and TRBJ1-5; 9 positions agree with TRBD1. Germline values: CDR1 SGHDT, CDR2 YYEEEE. J was trimmed by 4 bases and V by 5 bases; bases with no gene match: 7. This CDR3 spans 15 amino acids. For the CDR3, the DNA is TGTGCCAGCAGTTTTGGGGGGACAGGGAATCAGCCCCAGCATTTT. Translation gives CASSFGGTGNQPQHF.

The chain couples TRBV4-1 to TRBJ1-2, with 8 bases that match TRBD1. The CDR3 covers 13 residues. From germline, CDR1 is MGHRA and CDR2 YSYEKL. Trimming removed 4 bases from V and 8 bases from J; junction bases left unmatched: 6. The CDR3 loop reads CASSLDRGLGYTF. The CDR3 DNA sequence: TGCGCCAGCAGCCTAGACAGGGGCCTGGGCTACACCTTC.

V usage is TRBV5-1 and J usage is TRBJ2-6, with 11 nucleotides matching TRBD1. V trimming: 4 bases; J trimming: 3 bases; junction bases outside the gene matches: 6. The germline V gene has CDR1 SGHRS and CDR2 YFSETQ. This CDR3 has 17 amino acids. CDR3 sequence reads: CASSGTGGTSGANVLTF. As DNA, the CDR3 is TGCGCCAGCAGCGGGACAGGGGGTACGAGTGGGGCCAACGTCCTGACTTTC. Filled out from reference TRBV5-1 and TRBJ2-6, the complete variable domain reads KAGVTQTPRYLIKTRGQQVTLSCSPISGHRSVSWYQQTPGQGLQFLFEYFSETQRNKGNFPGRFSGRQFSNSRSEMNVSTLELGDSALYLCASSGTGGTSGANVLTFGAGSRLTVL.

The J gene is TRBJ2-2, the V gene TRBV5-4; perhaps TRBD2 as D (6 bases). Germline CDR1 is SGHNT and CDR2 is YYREEE (reference sequence). The CDR3 contains 15 residues. V lost 1 base to trimming and J lost 3 bases, with 10 bases between them. CDR3 DNA sequence: TGTGCCAGCAGCTTGCCTAGCGCCTACACCGGGGAGCTGTTTTTT. Its protein is CASSLPSAYTGELFF.

The V gene is TRBV7-9, the J gene TRBJ2-2; 13 bases match TRBD2. After removal of 5 bases from V and 5 bases from J, the junction contained 5 bases not matched to a gene. Germline values: CDR1 SEHNR, CDR2 FQNEAQ (reference sequence). The length of the CDR3 is 16 residues. Written as DNA, the CDR3 is TGTGCCAGCAGCCGCCCGGGACTAGCGGGAACCGGGGAGCTGTTTTTT. Protein sequence: CASSRPGLAGTGELFF.

J is TRBJ1-2 and V is TRBV4-1; D is uncertain. This CDR3 region has 16 residues. V was pared by 4 bases and J by 0 bases, with 15 bases between. Germline CDR1 MGHRA, CDR2 YSYEKL. CDR3 bases: TGCGCCAGCAGCCGATCCAACACCGGGGCTAACTATGGCTACACCTTC. Translating it yields CASSRSNTGANYGYTF.

The chain recombines TRBV10-3 with TRBJ2-5; unclear D gene. The CDR3 spans 15 residues. Germline CDR1 is ENHRY and CDR2 is SYGVKD. The ends were cut back, 0 bases at V and 2 bases at J, with 10 bases in the middle. The CDR3 sequence: CAISESAAKQETQYF. The DNA of the CDR3 is TGTGCCATCAGTGAGTCGGCAGCGAAACAAGAGACCCAGTACTTC.

The V call is TRBV10-2, the J call TRBJ1-4; 7 bases agree with TRBD1. From germline, CDR1 is WSHSY and CDR2 SAAADI. The V segment lost 6 bases and the J segment 4 bases; nucleotides outside the gene matches: 5. The length of the CDR3 is 14 residues. CDR3 sequence: CASRPRDSNEKLFF. CDR3 coding DNA: TGCGCCAGCAGACCCCGGGACAGTAATGAAAAACTGTTTTTT.

The chain joins TRBV19 to TRBJ1-6; perhaps TRBD1 as D (5 bases). The CDR3 runs 15 residues. Germline lookup yields CDR1 LNHDA and CDR2 SQIVND (reference sequence). V lost 4 bases and J 10 bases, leaving 17 bases between the germline ends. This CDR3 reads CASSTWDLRGSPLHF. CDR3 nucleotides: TGTGCCAGTAGTACCTGGGACCTACGGGGGTCACCCCTCCACTTT.

This sequence joins TRBV7-9 and TRBJ2-7; 10 nucleotides align to TRBD2. There are 14 residues in the CDR3. Germline CDR1 and CDR2: SEHNR and FQNEAQ (reference sequence). The V and J ends lost 1 base and 6 bases, in that order; junction bases with no gene match: 3. CDR3 residues: CASSLEGLALEQYF. The CDR3 nucleotides read TGTGCCAGCAGCTTAGAGGGACTAGCGCTCGAGCAGTACTTC. The full variable domain, rest sourced from reference TRBV7-9 and TRBJ2-7, is DTGVSQNPRHKITKRGQNVTFRCDPISEHNRLYWYRQTLGQGPEFLTYFQNEAQLEKSRLLSDRFSAERPKGSFSTLEIQRTEQGDSAMYLCASSLEGLALEQYFGPGTRLTVT.

The sample holds a few counts of this clone. The chain employs TRBV7-9 and TRBJ2-1; 13 bases agree with TRBD2. The CDR3 is 16 residues long. The J segment lost 4 bases and the V segment lost 5 bases, leaving 5 bases of the junction unmatched. Germline V CDR1 and CDR2: SEHNR, FQNEAQ (reference sequence). The CDR3 sequence: CASSLGLAGLYNEQFF. The CDR3 DNA reads TGTGCCAGCAGCCTGGGACTAGCGGGATTATACAATGAGCAGTTCTTC.

The table lists this clone with a few counts. The CDR3 loop is CASSEIAGVSYEQYF. The CDR3 DNA is TGCGCCAGCAGTGAGATAGCGGGAGTATCCTACGAGCAGTACTTC. This chain links TRBV10-2 with TRBJ2-7; 9 nucleotides line up with TRBD2. J was trimmed by 1 base and V by 2 bases; bases with no gene match: 3. Germline loops: CDR1 WSHSY, CDR2 SAAADI. The CDR3 is 15 residues long.

CDR3 sequence reads: CASTPNPSGRPRETQYF. As DNA, the CDR3 is TGTGCCAGCACACCAAACCCTAGCGGGAGGCCGAGGGAGACCCAGTACTTC. The chain uses TRBV9 and TRBJ2-5; 11 bases map to TRBD2. V was clipped by 6 bases and J by 5 bases; unmatched bases: 15. CDR1 SGDLS and CDR2 YYNGEE come from the germline V gene. CDR3 length equals 17 residues.

V usage is TRBV6-6 and J usage is TRBJ1-5; 7 bases match TRBD1. CDR1 is MNHNY, CDR2 SVGAGI, per germline (reference sequence). The CDR3 loop spans 15 amino acids. V shed 0 bases and J 3 bases; nucleotides not matched to a gene: 2. In DNA form, the CDR3 reads TGTGCCAGCAGTTACTCCGGACAGGTCAATCAGCCCCAGCATTTT. This encodes CASSYSGQVNQPQHF.

This chain uses TRBV9 with TRBJ1-4; TRBD1 might be the D (6 bases). In germline, CDR1 is SGDLS, CDR2 YYNGEE. V gave up 3 bases and J gave up 5 bases, with 11 bases separating them. This CDR3 comprises 14 residues. The CDR3 DNA is TGTGCCAGCAGCGCTAGAGGGGGAAATGAAAAACTGTTTTTT. Translated, it gives CASSARGGNEKLFF. The full variable domain, in which reference TRBV9 and TRBJ1-4 provide the parts outside the CDR3, is DSGVTQTPKHLITATGQRVTLRCSPRSGDLSVYWYQQSLDQGLQFLIQYYNGEERAKGNILERFSAQQFPDLHSELNLSSLELGDSALYFCASSARGGNEKLFFGSGTQLSVL.

The chain has TRBV10-1 and TRBJ2-7; 9 bases align to TRBD2. After removal of 7 bases from V and 3 bases from J, the junction contained 7 bases not matched to a gene. Germline CDR1 and CDR2: WNHNN and SYGVQD (reference sequence). The CDR3 runs to 14 residues. The DNA of the CDR3 is TGCGCCAGCAAACCGGGACTAGCCAACTACGAGCAGTACTTC. Its translation: CASKPGLANYEQYF.

The genes are TRBV25-1 and TRBJ1-1; 8 bases agree with TRBD1. The CDR3 runs to 14 residues. V shed 6 bases and J 0 bases; nucleotides not matched to a gene: 3. Germline loops: CDR1 MGHDK, CDR2 SYGVNS. CDR3 sequence reads: CASSDRGMNTEAFF. The CDR3 coding sequence is TGTGCCAGCAGCGACAGGGGAATGAACACTGAAGCTTTCTTT. Using reference TRBV25-1 and TRBJ1-1 for the parts outside the CDR3, the full variable domain is EADIYQTPRYLVIGTGKKITLECSQTMGHDKMYWYQQDPGMELHLIHYSYGVNSTEKGDLSSESTVSRIRTEHFPLTLESARPSHTSQYLCASSDRGMNTEAFFGQGTRLTVV.

CDR3 residues: CASSEQGSNQPQHF. In DNA, the CDR3 is TGTGCCAGCAGCGAACAGGGAAGCAATCAGCCCCAGCATTTT. V is TRBV9 and J is TRBJ1-5, with D perhaps matching TRBD1 (6 bases). The CDR3 length is 14 residues. The germline V and J ends were trimmed by 3 bases and 1 base, with 8 bases remaining between them. Per germline, CDR1 SGDLS and CDR2 YYNGEE. Using reference TRBV9 and TRBJ1-5 for the parts outside the CDR3, the full variable domain is DSGVTQTPKHLITATGQRVTLRCSPRSGDLSVYWYQQSLDQGLQFLIQYYNGEERAKGNILERFSAQQFPDLHSELNLSSLELGDSALYFCASSEQGSNQPQHFGDGTRLSIL.

This clone was observed a single time. The chain has TRBV29-1 and TRBJ2-5; 11 bases are a match to TRBD2. CDR1 SQVTM and CDR2 ANQGSEA come from the germline V gene. The CDR3 totals 14 residues. V was clipped by 3 bases and J by 1 base; unmatched bases: 1. CDR3: CSVELAGGQETQYF. DNA of the CDR3: TGCAGCGTTGAGCTAGCGGGAGGCCAAGAGACCCAGTACTTC.

The CDR3 nucleotides read TGCAGCGTTGAACTCCAGTTAACCGGGGAGCTGTTTTTT. This gives the protein CSVELQLTGELFF. The V gene is TRBV29-1, the J gene TRBJ2-2; D uncertain. Germline CDR1 reads SQVTM; CDR2 reads ANQGSEA. Trimming stripped 2 bases from V and 5 bases from J, with 9 bases between. This CDR3 is 13 amino acids long.